The rows below give T cell receptor beta chains drawn from one sample of a study of lymphopenia after photon versus proton radiotherapy. The protocol was immunoSEQ multiplex PCR, while the TCRdb copy is restricted to in-frame clones and leaves out a portion. The sample lists fewer than 65,000 clones; 70% to 90% were seen once. Sample: peripheral blood, taken from a patient treated with photon-based radiotherapy. These receptors all stem from a man between 40 and 49 years old with gastric cancer. The CDR3 runs from the conserved cysteine through the conserved F or W. The D gene is left open where the match is weak. Clone size is stated in some rows and not others, as once, few, many or a class when expanded.

>TRBV5-1|14|.|TRBJ2-3|.
TGCGCCAGCAGCTTAACAGGGCCCACAGATACGCAGTATTTT
CASSLTGPTDTQYF
>TRBV30|15|once|TRBJ1-2|.
TGTGCCTGGCAGATGGACGGGACTGGAAGCTATGGCTACACCTTC
CAWQMDGTGSYGYTF
>TRBV19|15|.|TRBJ1-5|.
TGTGCCAGTACTCTAGGGGCGAAAGGGAATCAGCCCCAGCATTTT
CASTLGAKGNQPQHF
>TRBV25-1|12|.|TRBJ1-1|.
TGTGCCAGCATAATTGGGGAGGCTGAAGCTTTCTTT
CASIIGEAEAFF
>TRBV9|15|.|TRBJ2-5|TRBD2
TGTGCCAGCAGCCCGCGTGTTGCGCGGGGGGAGACCCAGTACTTC
CASSPRVARGETQYF
>TRBV7-2|12|.|TRBJ1-2|.
TGTGCCAGCAGCGAATCAGGATCTGGCTACACCTTC
CASSESGSGYTF
>TRBV7-6|14|.|TRBJ2-5|.
TGTGCCAGCAGCGATGGGCCAGCCCAAGAGACCCAGTACTTC
CASSDGPAQETQYF
>TRBV2|16|.|TRBJ2-5|TRBD1
TGTGCCAGCGGGGCAACCGGGACAGGGACCCAAGAGACCCAGTACTTC
CASGATGTGTQETQYF
>TRBV2|10|.|TRBJ2-1|.
TGTGCCAGCAGCGGCCCTGAGCAGTTCTTC
CASSGPEQFF
>TRBV11-3|12|.|TRBJ2-3|.
TGTGCCAGCAGCACCGACAGGGATACGCAGTATTTT
CASSTDRDTQYF
>TRBV25-1|17|once|TRBJ2-1|.
TGTGCCAGCACTGGGCTCGGCGGCAGACAATCCTACAATGAGCAGTTCTTC
CASTGLGGRQSYNEQFF
>TRBV19|15|.|TRBJ1-1|TRBD1
TGTGCCAGTAGTATTGGGGGACAGGCGCACACTGAAGCTTTCTTT
CASSIGGQAHTEAFF
>TRBV6-4|16|few|TRBJ2-3|.
TGTGCCAGCAGTGACCATGGGGGTTCCCAGGCAGATACGCAGTATTTT
CASSDHGGSQADTQYF
>TRBV18|11|.|TRBJ2-3|.
TGTGCCAGCTCAGGGGGGTATACGCAGTATTTT
CASSGGYTQYF
>TRBV19|15|.|TRBJ2-1|.
TGTGCCAGTAGTCCACAAGTGAGCTCCTACAATGAGCAGTTCTTC
CASSPQVSSYNEQFF
>TRBV6-6|14|.|TRBJ1-2|.
TGTGCCAGCAGTTTCCGGGACCGGAGGTATGGCTACACCTTC
CASSFRDRRYGYTF
>TRBV5-1|14|.|TRBJ2-7|.
TGCGCCAGCAGTGGGGGAGCAGACCTCTACGAGCAGTACTTC
CASSGGADLYEQYF
>TRBV4-1|15|.|TRBJ2-7|TRBD1
TGCGCCAGCAGCCAAGGACAGGGGGGGACCTACGAGCAGTACTTC
CASSQGQGGTYEQYF
>TRBV5-1|11|.|TRBJ2-5|.
TGCGCCAGCAGCCCCGGGGAGACCCAGTACTTC
CASSPGETQYF
>TRBV19|13|.|TRBJ1-5|.
TGTGCCGTTAGCCGGGGGTACGGTCAGCCCCAGCATTTT
CAVSRGYGQPQHF
>TRBV6-6|12|few|TRBJ1-6|.
TGTGCCAGCAGTTGGGGGAATTCACCCCTCCACTTT
CASSWGNSPLHF
>TRBV9|15|.|TRBJ2-7|TRBD1
TGTGCCAGCAGTCCGACCGGGACAGGGGGCCACGAGCAGTACTTC
CASSPTGTGGHEQYF
>TRBV13|16|.|TRBJ2-1|TRBD2
TGTGCCAGCAGCTCCACTAGCGGGGGATGGGAAAATGAGCAGTTCTTC
CASSSTSGGWENEQFF
>TRBV7-2|13|.|TRBJ1-1|.
TGTGCCAGCAGCTTGGGCAGAAAAACTGAAGCTTTCTTT
CASSLGRKTEAFF
>TRBV7-9|18|once|TRBJ2-1|.
TGTGCCAGCAGCTTAGCGCTAAGGTGGCCTCAAGGGCGCAATGAGCAGTTCTTC
CASSLALRWPQGRNEQFF
>TRBV6-1|15|once|TRBJ1-1|.
TGTGCCAGCAGTGAAGCTTATACGGTTCAAAGTGAAGCTTTCTTT
CASSEAYTVQSEAFF
>TRBV27|13|.|TRBJ1-5|.
TGTGCCAGCAGTTTTGGCTTCAATCAGCCCCAGCATTTT
CASSFGFNQPQHF
>TRBV9|15|.|TRBJ1-2|.
TGTGCCAGCAGCGTGGGGGCGACGGCTAACTATGGCTACACCTTC
CASSVGATANYGYTF
>TRBV5-6|13|.|TRBJ2-5|.
TGTGCCAGCAGCTCCTCGTACCAAGAGACCCAGTACTTC
CASSSSYQETQYF
>TRBV9|15|.|TRBJ1-3|.
TGTGCCAGCAGCCCCAGGGTAGGCGTTGGAAACACCATATATTTT
CASSPRVGVGNTIYF
>TRBV7-9|15|once|TRBJ2-7|TRBD1
TGTGCCAGCAGCATTGGTTCGGGACAGGGGAGCGAGCAGTACTTC
CASSIGSGQGSEQYF
>TRBV9|15|.|TRBJ1-2|TRBD1
TGTGCCAGCAGCGTGGGGACAGGGGGCCTCTATGGCTACACCTTC
CASSVGTGGLYGYTF
>TRBV9|18|.|TRBJ2-1|TRBD2
TGTGCCAGCAGCGTAGCTACTGCCGGGGGGTCATCCTACAATGAGCAGTTCTTC
CASSVATAGGSSYNEQFF
>TRBV13|13|.|TRBJ2-7|TRBD1
TGTGCCAGCAGCTTTGGACAGGTTTACGAGCAGTACTTC
CASSFGQVYEQYF
>TRBV9|14|.|TRBJ1-1|.
TGTGCCAGCAGCGTAGTACCGGAGAGGACTGAAGCTTTCTTT
CASSVVPERTEAFF
>TRBV11-2|15|.|TRBJ2-5|.
TGTGCCAGCAGCTTAGAAGGGACACCGCAAGAGACCCAGTACTTC
CASSLEGTPQETQYF
>TRBV7-6|16|.|TRBJ2-1|TRBD2
TGTGCCAGCAGCATTACTAGCGGGGGGGCCGTCGATGAGCAGTTCTTC
CASSITSGGAVDEQFF
>TRBV13|13|.|TRBJ2-7|.
TGTGCCAGCAGCCTTAAGGGGGTCAACGAGCAGTACTTC
CASSLKGVNEQYF
>TRBV27|15|.|TRBJ1-6|.
TGTGCCAGCAAATCGGACCGATCATATAATTCACCCCTCCACTTT
CASKSDRSYNSPLHF
>TRBV29-1|11|few|TRBJ1-3|.
TGCAGCGTTAGCTCTGGAAACACCATATATTTT
CSVSSGNTIYF
>TRBV5-6|13|.|TRBJ2-5|.
TGTGCCAGCAGCGGCCGGACCCTACGGTGGCAGTACTTC
CASSGRTLRWQYF
>TRBV19|12|.|TRBJ2-2|.
TGTGCCAGTAGTATCGGTGGCGGGGAGCTGTTTTTT
CASSIGGGELFF
>TRBV4-1|14|.|TRBJ2-1|.
TGCGCCAGCAGCCAACCCACAGGGATGGATGAGCAGTTCTTC
CASSQPTGMDEQFF
>TRBV9|15|few|TRBJ1-2|.
TGTGCCAGCAGCGTAGCGGCAGGACCCAACTATGGCTACACCTTC
CASSVAAGPNYGYTF
>TRBV5-1|17|.|TRBJ2-1|TRBD2
TGCGCCAGCAGCACCGGGACTAGCGGAGGGGCCTACAATGAGCAGTTCTTC
CASSTGTSGGAYNEQFF
>TRBV5-6|16|.|TRBJ2-1|TRBD1
TGTGCCAGCAGCCCCGGACAGGGTCTTACGTACAATGAGCAGTTCTTC
CASSPGQGLTYNEQFF
>TRBV7-8|15|once|TRBJ2-7|TRBD1
TGTGCCAGCAGCAGGGACAGGGTGCGATCCTACGAGCAGTACTTC
CASSRDRVRSYEQYF
>TRBV18|14|.|TRBJ1-4|.
TGTGCCAGCTCACCCGAGGGAGGGCTTGAAAAACTGTTTTTT
CASSPEGGLEKLFF
>TRBV5-1|14|.|TRBJ1-6|TRBD1
TGCGCCAGCAGCTTGGGACAGGGAAATTCACCCCTCCACTTT
CASSLGQGNSPLHF
>TRBV7-2|13|.|TRBJ1-3|.
TGTGCCAGCAGTTCTCGGGCGGGAAACACCATATATTTT
CASSSRAGNTIYF
>TRBV5-1|15|.|TRBJ2-5|TRBD2
TGCGCCAGCACCCTCACTGCGGGGGGCGCGGGGACCCAGTACTTC
CASTLTAGGAGTQYF
>TRBV21-1|19|.|TRBJ2-7|.
TGTGCCAGCAGCAAAGCATTACGGGGCGCAGAAAGGAGAATCCGCGAGCAGTACTTC
CASSKALRGAERRIREQYF
>TRBV30|14|.|TRBJ1-1|.
TGTGCCTGGATCCCCGGGGTTTGGGGCTCTGAAGCTTTCTTT
CAWIPGVWGSEAFF
>TRBV11-3|15|.|TRBJ2-2|TRBD1
TGTGCCAGCAGCTTAGGGACAGGGGGCACCGGGGAGCTGTTTTTT
CASSLGTGGTGELFF
>TRBV11-2|13|.|TRBJ1-1|.
TGTGCCAGCAGCCGACAGGAGAACACTGAAGCTTTCTTT
CASSRQENTEAFF